The 10 T cell receptor beta chains below were found in one sample sequenced in a study of beta chain features in type 1 diabetes. The antigens of these receptors remain unknown. Isolated RNA was reverse transcribed in full, so expressed TCRB transcripts were sequenced. Profiling relied on immunoSEQ multiplex PCR, and the TCRdb table lists in-frame clones only, not all of them. The table includes fewer than 400,000 clones, approximately 10% detected once. Regarding the study as a whole: Among patients with Type 1 diabetes, TCRB CDR3s were moderately but significantly shorter in every one of the four CD4+ subsets.

Sequenced input: central memory CD4+ T cells from blood. These receptors were collected from a man aged 25 to 45 with type 1 diabetes.

This chain links TRBV14 with TRBJ2-3; 7 positions match TRBD1. The germline CDR1 and CDR2 sequences are SGHDN and FVKESK. The CDR3 consists of 15 residues. V was pared by 6 bases and J by 2 bases, with 8 bases of the junction left unmatched. This chain's CDR3 is CASRPGQVNTDTQYF. The DNA for the CDR3 is TGTGCCAGCAGACCAGGACAGGTTAACACAGATACGCAGTATTTT.

The table lists this clone with a few counts. This sequence joins TRBV9 and TRBJ2-7; 8 positions match TRBD2. The CDR3 loop spans 15 amino acids. The V and J ends lost 4 bases and 0 bases, in that order; junction bases with no gene match: 6. CDR1 is SGDLS, CDR2 YYNGEE, per germline. This CDR3 is CASSKGLGDSYEQYF. As DNA, the CDR3 is TGTGCCAGCAGCAAGGGACTAGGGGACTCCTACGAGCAGTACTTC.

The sample holds a few counts of this clone. V is TRBV6-5 and J is TRBJ2-1, with D hard to call. Germline CDR1 MNHEY, CDR2 SVGAGI. The CDR3 runs 14 residues. V was clipped by 8 bases and J by 0 bases, with 11 bases between them. The CDR3 DNA follows: TGTGCCAGCGCACAGCAGAGCTCCTACAATGAGCAGTTCTTC. Translation gives CASAQQSSYNEQFF.

The table lists this clone with many counts. The chain uses TRBV7-9 and TRBJ1-2; 7 bases are a match to TRBD1. This CDR3 is built from 15 residues. Germline loops: CDR1 SEHNR, CDR2 FQNEAQ (reference sequence). V was clipped by 1 base and J by 4 bases; unmatched bases: 6. CDR3 sequence reads: CASSLDSPGGYGYTF. For the CDR3, the DNA is TGTGCCAGCAGCTTAGATTCTCCAGGGGGCTATGGCTACACCTTC.

This rearrangement joins TRBV7-9 to TRBJ1-1, with no clear D. The CDR3 consists of 14 residues. The V end lost 5 bases, the J end lost 1 base, and 11 bases lay between the germline ends. Germline V CDR1 and CDR2: SEHNR, FQNEAQ (reference sequence). CDR3 nucleotide sequence: TGTGCCAGCAGCATTGATCGCGGGAACACTGAAGCTTTCTTT. Its protein is CASSIDRGNTEAFF.

In this sample, this clone turned up a few times. This rearrangement joins TRBV11-2 to TRBJ2-5, with a tentative D call TRBD1 (5 bases). Germline CDR1 reads SGHAT; CDR2 reads FQNNGV. Trimming shortened V by 0 bases and J by 7 bases, and 18 bases separated the two germline ends. There are 16 residues in the CDR3. The CDR3 reads CASSLDHGALGATQYF. Written as DNA, the CDR3 is TGTGCCAGCAGCTTAGATCATGGGGCACTGGGCGCGACCCAGTACTTC.

This clone has only a few counts. The chain employs TRBV21-1 and TRBJ2-7; the table calls TRBD1, which could not be checked here. TRBV21-1 is a documented pseudogene. The CDR3 extends over 14 amino acids. The CDR3 reads CASSRTTETYEQYF. The CDR3, as DNA: TGTGCCAGCAGCAGGACGACAGAGACCTACGAGCAGTACTTC.

This clone has more than one count but fewer than ten. The V call is TRBV25-1, the J call TRBJ1-2; D uncertain. This CDR3 contains 12 residues. Germline assignment: CDR1 MGHDK and CDR2 SYGVNS. The V end lost 2 bases, the J end lost 4 bases, and 5 bases lay between the germline ends. The CDR3 sequence is CASSETSYGYTF. CDR3 sequence (DNA): TGTGCCAGCAGTGAAACCAGCTATGGCTACACCTTC.

The CDR3 nucleotides read TGTGCCAGCAGTGGGGGAGCGGGAGTCCAAGAGACCCAGTACTTC. Translating gives CASSGGAGVQETQYF. The chain recombines TRBV25-1 with TRBJ2-5, with 8 bases aligning to TRBD2. In germline, CDR1 is MGHDK, CDR2 SYGVNS. CDR3 length equals 15 residues. V shed 4 bases and J 1 base; nucleotides not matched to a gene: 5.

This clone was counted only a few times. Written as DNA, the CDR3 is TGTGCCAGCAGCCTAAAGGGGGCAGGGAGCATTCAGTACTTC. This gives the protein CASSLKGAGSIQYF. This rearrangement joins TRBV7-9 to TRBJ2-4; 7 nucleotides agree with TRBD1. V shed 5 bases and J 9 bases; nucleotides not matched to a gene: 10. CDR3 length: 14 amino acids. The germline gives CDR1 SEHNR, CDR2 FQNEAQ (reference sequence).